This T cell receptor (beta chain) is from a study of T cells in Graves' hyperthyroidism and ophthalmopathy. The table lists this clonotype with a few counts. CDR3 length: 14 amino acids. J was trimmed by 5 bases and V by 8 bases; bases with no gene match: 11. Germline V gene lookup returns CDR1 LNHDA and CDR2 SQIVND (reference sequence). Amplified TCR beta CDR3 regions derived from RNA transcripts. RT-PCR in the first round (using the HTBI primer set) targeted the TCR CDR3. TCRdb used MiXCR to reprocess the multiplex PCR reads, holding one entry per CDR3 protein. The table has nearly 750,000 distinct CDR3 sequences, 30% to 40% seen once.

The chain is built from TRBV19 and TRBJ2-7, with 8 bases that match TRBD1. Sequenced input: blood. This TCR derives from a woman between 40 and 55 years old with Graves' hyperthyroidism. The CDR3 DNA reads TGTGCCAGTGGGGTCGCCCGGGACAGGAACGAGCAGTACTTC. Its protein product is CASGVARDRNEQYF.